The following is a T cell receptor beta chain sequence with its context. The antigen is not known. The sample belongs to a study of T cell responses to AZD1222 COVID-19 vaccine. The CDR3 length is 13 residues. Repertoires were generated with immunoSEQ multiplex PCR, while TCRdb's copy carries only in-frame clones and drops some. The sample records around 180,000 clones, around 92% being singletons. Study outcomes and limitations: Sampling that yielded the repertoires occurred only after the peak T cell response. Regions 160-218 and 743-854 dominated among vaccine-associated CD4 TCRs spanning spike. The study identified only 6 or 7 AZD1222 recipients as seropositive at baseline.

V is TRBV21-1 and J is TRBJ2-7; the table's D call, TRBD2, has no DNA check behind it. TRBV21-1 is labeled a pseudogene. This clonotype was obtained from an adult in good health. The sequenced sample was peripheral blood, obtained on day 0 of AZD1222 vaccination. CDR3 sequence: CASSNGTSYEQYF. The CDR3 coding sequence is TGTGCCAGCAGCAACGGGACTAGCTACGAGCAGTACTTC.